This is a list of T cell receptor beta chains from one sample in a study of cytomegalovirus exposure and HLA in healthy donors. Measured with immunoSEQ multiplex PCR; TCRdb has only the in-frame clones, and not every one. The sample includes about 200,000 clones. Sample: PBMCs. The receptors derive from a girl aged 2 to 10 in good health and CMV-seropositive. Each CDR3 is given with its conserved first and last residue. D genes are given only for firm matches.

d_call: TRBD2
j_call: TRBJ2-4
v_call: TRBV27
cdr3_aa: CASRDPLAGVTLGYIQYF
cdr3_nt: TGTGCCAGCAGAGACCCCTTAGCGGGAGTAACTTTAGGGTACATTCAGTACTTC

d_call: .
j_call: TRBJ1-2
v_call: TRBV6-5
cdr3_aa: CASSYNRDNYGYTF
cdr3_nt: TGTGCCAGCAGTTATAACAGGGATAACTATGGCTACACCTTC

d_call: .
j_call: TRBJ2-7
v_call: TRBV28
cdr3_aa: CASSFQGKSYEQYF
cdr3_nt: TGTGCCAGCAGTTTCCAGGGGAAGAGCTACGAGCAGTACTTC

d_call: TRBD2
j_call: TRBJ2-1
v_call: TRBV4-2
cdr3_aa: CASSQDLRTSEHNEQFF
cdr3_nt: TGTGCCAGCAGCCAAGATTTAAGGACTAGCGAACACAATGAGCAGTTCTTC

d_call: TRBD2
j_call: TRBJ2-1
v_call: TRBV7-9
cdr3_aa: CASSWQGGQYNEQFF
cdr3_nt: TGTGCCAGCAGCTGGCAGGGAGGGCAATACAATGAGCAGTTCTTC

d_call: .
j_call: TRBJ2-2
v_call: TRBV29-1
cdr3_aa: CSVRTSTGELFF
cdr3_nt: TGCAGCGTTCGCACTTCCACCGGGGAGCTGTTTTTT

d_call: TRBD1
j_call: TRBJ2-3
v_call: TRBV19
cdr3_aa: CASSIGQGTDTQYF
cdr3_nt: TGTGCCAGTAGTATCGGACAGGGAACAGATACGCAGTATTTT

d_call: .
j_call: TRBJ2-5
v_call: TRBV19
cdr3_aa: CASSIGGRVLETQYF
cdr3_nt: TGTGCCAGTAGTATAGGGGGGCGGGTTCTTGAGACCCAGTACTTC

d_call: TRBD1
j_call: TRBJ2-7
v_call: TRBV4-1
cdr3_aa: CASSQQQGFYEQYF
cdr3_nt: TGCGCCAGCAGCCAACAACAGGGGTTCTACGAGCAGTACTTC

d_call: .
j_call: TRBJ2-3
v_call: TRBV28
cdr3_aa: CASSRLDTFTDTQYF
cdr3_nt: TGTGCCAGCAGCCGTCTGGACACGTTCACAGATACGCAGTATTTT

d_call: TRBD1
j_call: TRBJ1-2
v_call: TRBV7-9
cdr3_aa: CASSSDRGEGYGYTF
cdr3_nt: TGTGCCAGCAGCTCCGACAGGGGAGAAGGCTATGGCTACACCTTC

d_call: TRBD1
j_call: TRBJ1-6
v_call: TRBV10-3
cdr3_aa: CAISEKGQGVSPLHF
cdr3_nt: TGTGCCATCAGTGAGAAGGGACAGGGGGTGTCACCCCTCCACTTT

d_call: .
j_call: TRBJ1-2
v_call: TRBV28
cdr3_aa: CASSTPGGNYGYTF
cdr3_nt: TGTGCCAGCAGCACCCCGGGGGGGAACTATGGCTACACCTTC

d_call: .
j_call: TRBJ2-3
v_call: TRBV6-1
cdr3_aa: CASRDFTRTDTQYF
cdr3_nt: TGTGCCAGCAGGGACTTTACGAGAACAGATACGCAGTATTTT

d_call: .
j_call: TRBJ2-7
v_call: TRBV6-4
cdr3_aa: CASSPSRTRSYEQYF
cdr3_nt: TGTGCCAGCAGCCCCAGTCGAACCCGCTCCTACGAGCAGTACTTC

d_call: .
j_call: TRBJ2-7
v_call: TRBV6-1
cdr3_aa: CASSGTPRVSYEQYF
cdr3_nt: TGTGCCAGCAGTGGAACCCCGCGTGTAAGCTACGAGCAGTACTTC

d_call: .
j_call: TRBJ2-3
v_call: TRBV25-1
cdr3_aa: CASSESDSSENF
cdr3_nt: TGTGCCAGCAGTGAATCAGACAGCAGCGAGAATTTT

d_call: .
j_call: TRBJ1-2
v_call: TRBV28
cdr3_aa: CASSSPSLYGYTF
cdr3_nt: TGTGCCAGCAGTTCCCCCTCTCTTTATGGCTACACCTTC

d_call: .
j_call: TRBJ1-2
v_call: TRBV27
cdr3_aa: CASSPLGRRNYGYTF
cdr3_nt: TGTGCCAGCAGTCCCCTAGGAAGGCGTAACTATGGCTACACCTTC

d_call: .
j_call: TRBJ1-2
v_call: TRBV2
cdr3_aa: CASSDPYYGYTF
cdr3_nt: TGTGCCAGCAGTGATCCCTATTATGGCTACACCTTC

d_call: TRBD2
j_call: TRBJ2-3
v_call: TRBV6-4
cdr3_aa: CATSLTSVTDTQYF
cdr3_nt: TGTGCCACCTCACTCACTAGCGTCACAGATACGCAGTATTTT

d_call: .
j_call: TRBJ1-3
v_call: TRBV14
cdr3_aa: CASSQLVNSGNTIYF
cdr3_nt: TGTGCCAGCAGCCAACTCGTTAACTCTGGAAACACCATATATTTT

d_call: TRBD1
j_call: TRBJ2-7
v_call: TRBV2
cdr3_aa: CASITDRTYEQYF
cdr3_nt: TGTGCCAGCATTACGGACAGGACCTACGAGCAGTACTTC

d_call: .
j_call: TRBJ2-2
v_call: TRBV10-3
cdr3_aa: CAISGRGEGELFF
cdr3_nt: TGTGCCATCAGCGGCAGGGGGGAGGGGGAGCTGTTTTTT

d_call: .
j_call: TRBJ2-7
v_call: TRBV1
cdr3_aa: CTSSQVVAHSNEQYF
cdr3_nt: TGCACCAGCAGCCAAGTAGTAGCGCACTCCAACGAGCAGTACTTC

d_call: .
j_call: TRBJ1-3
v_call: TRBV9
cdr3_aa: CASSELGGSGNTIYF
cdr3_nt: TGTGCCAGCAGCGAGCTTGGAGGCTCTGGAAACACCATATATTTT

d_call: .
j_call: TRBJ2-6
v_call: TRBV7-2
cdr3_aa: CASSSGQFSGANVLTF
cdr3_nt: TGTGCCAGCAGCTCAGGACAGTTCTCTGGGGCCAACGTCCTGACTTTC

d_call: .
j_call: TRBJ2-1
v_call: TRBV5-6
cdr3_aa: CASSLEVVSNSYNEQFF
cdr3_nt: TGTGCCAGCAGCTTGGAAGTGGTCAGTAATTCCTACAATGAGCAGTTCTTC